This T cell receptor beta chain was obtained from a study of CD8 T cell repertoires and HIV-1 epitope variants. Produced via immunoSEQ multiplex PCR; TCRdb's table is partial and in-frame only. The sample lists 5,700 or so clones, about three fifths occurring once. The sample holds a few counts of this clone. Its specificity is unknown. J was trimmed by 6 bases and V by 1 base; bases with no gene match: 0. Germline CDR1 is LGHNA and CDR2 is YNFKEQ. The CDR3 totals 12 residues. This receptor was obtained from a male donor with HIV. The sequencing sample was made of cultured CD8+ T cells derived from PBMCs. The chain employs TRBV4-2 and TRBJ2-7, with 7 positions matching TRBD2. CDR3 region: CASSQAGGEQYF. CDR3 nucleotide sequence: TGTGCCAGCAGCCAAGCGGGGGGCGAGCAGTACTTC.